This T cell receptor beta chain appears in the sequencing data of a study of PD-L1 blockade in urothelial cancer. Study as a whole: Males with urothelial cancer arising in the bladder constituted about 90% of the roughly 30 patients. Whole-study results and caveats: Where pretreatment blood TCR clonality fell below the median, better survival was predicted.

As concerns this clone: Its target is unknown.

CDR1 is LNHDA and CDR2 is SQIVND in the germline V gene (reference sequence). This CDR3 comprises 13 residues. The V segment lost 6 bases and the J segment 6 bases; nucleotides outside the gene matches: 6. The time point: pretreatment peripheral blood. Into every PCR, synthetic TCR analog templates were spiked. The data were produced by immunoSEQ multiplex PCR, yet TCRdb's version contains in-frame clones alone and is incomplete. The sample carries fewer than 65,000 clones, approximately 75% recorded once. The input for sequencing was PBMCs, taken around atezolizumab (anti-PD-L1) treatment. This TCR came from a man aged 65-85 years with urothelial cancer. The rearrangement links TRBV19 to TRBJ2-7; 9 bases are a match to TRBD1. DNA of the CDR3: TGTGCCAGTAGGGGGACAGGGAGGGCCGAGCAGTACTTC. Translation gives CASRGTGRAEQYF.